The rows below give T cell receptor beta chains drawn from one sample of a study of blood T cell repertoires in COVID-19. Sequencing was performed with immunoSEQ multiplex PCR; in TCRdb, only in-frame clones are kept and a portion is missing. Of some 250,000 clones in the sample, around 87% are singletons; the top ten hold under 9%. The sample was peripheral blood. The receptors originated from a woman in her 70s with active or convalescent COVID-19. Each CDR3 is given with its conserved first and last residue. Fields, in order: J gene, V gene, CDR3 protein.

TRBJ2-1,TRBV19,CASRKEQGPYNEQFF
TRBJ1-5,TRBV2,CASSAGLEQPQHF
TRBJ1-5,TRBV4-1,CASSQTTGSGQPQHF
TRBJ1-2,TRBV15,CATSRDRGHYGYTF
TRBJ2-7,TRBV12-3/TRBV12-4,CASSLQGRYEQYF
TRBJ1-4,TRBV3-1/TRBV3-2,CASSPPYRGTWSNEKLFF
TRBJ2-7,TRBV6-2/TRBV6-3,CASSYSETSGAEQYF
TRBJ1-1,TRBV6-1,CASSEGFTEAFF
TRBJ1-2,TRBV19,CASLKGANYGYTF
TRBJ2-3,TRBV4-3,CASSQGLGASRADTQYF
TRBJ2-1,TRBV9,CASSPYSGTGLNEQFF